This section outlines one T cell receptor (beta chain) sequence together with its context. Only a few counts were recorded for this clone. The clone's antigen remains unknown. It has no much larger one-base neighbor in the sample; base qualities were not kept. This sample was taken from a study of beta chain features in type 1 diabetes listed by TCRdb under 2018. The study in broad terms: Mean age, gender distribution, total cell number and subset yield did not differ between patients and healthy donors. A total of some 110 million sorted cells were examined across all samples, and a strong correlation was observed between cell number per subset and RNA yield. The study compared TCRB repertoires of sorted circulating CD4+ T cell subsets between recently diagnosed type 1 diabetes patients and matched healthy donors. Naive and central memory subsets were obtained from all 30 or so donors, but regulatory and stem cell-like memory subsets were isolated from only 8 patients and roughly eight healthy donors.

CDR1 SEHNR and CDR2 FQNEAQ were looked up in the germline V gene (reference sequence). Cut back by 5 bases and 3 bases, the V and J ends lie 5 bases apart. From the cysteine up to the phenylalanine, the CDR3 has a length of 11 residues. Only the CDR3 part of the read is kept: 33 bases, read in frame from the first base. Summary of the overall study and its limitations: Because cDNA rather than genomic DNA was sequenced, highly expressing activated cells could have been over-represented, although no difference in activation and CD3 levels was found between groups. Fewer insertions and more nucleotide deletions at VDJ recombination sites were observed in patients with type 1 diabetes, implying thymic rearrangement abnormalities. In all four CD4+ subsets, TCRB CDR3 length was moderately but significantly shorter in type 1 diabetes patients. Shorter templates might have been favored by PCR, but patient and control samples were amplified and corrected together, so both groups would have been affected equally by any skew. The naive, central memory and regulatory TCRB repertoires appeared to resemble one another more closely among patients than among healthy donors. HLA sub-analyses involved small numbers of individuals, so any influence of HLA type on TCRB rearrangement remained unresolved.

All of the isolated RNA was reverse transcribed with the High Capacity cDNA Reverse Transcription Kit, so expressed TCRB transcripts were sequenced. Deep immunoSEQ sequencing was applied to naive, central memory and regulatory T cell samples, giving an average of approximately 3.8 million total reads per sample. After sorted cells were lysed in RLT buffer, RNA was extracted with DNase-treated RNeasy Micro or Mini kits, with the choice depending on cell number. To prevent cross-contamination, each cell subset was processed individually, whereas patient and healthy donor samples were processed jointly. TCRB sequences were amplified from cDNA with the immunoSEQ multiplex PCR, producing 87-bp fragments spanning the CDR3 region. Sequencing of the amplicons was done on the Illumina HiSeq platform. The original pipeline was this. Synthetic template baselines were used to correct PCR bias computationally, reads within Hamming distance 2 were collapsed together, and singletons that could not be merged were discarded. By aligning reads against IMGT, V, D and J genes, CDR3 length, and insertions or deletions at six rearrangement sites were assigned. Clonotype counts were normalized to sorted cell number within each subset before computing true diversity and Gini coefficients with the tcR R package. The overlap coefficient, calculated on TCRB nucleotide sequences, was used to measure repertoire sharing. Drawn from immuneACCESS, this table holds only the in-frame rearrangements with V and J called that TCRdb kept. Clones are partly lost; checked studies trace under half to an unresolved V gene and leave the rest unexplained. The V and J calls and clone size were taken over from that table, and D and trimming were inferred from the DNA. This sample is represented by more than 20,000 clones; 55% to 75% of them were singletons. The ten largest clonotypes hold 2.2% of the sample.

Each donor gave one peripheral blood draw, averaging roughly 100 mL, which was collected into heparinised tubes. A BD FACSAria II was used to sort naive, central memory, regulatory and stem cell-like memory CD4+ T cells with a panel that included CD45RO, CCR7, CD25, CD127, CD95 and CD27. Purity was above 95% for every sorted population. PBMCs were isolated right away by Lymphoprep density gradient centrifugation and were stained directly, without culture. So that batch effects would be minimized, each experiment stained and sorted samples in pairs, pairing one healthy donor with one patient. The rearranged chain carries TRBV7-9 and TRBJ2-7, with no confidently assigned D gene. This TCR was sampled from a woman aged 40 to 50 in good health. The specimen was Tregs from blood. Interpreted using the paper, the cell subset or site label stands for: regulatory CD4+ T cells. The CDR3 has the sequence CASSPGYEQYF. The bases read TGTGCCAGCAGCCCGGGCTACGAGCAGTACTTC.